This TCR beta chain was identified in a study of shared clonotypes between healthy human individuals. Background on the study: Donors had three CD4 naive, three CD4 memory, two CD8 naive and one CD8 memory plate apiece. Study-wide results and limits: In contrast to clonotypes shared by all four donors, non-shared clonotypes had lower generation probabilities. Rarefaction gave evidence that sorted-subset sequencing remained incomplete despite large depth.

Sequenced by immunoSEQ multiplex PCR; TCRdb stores in-frame clones only, minus some. Of some 2,100,000 clones listed, 95% are singletons. This clone was seen a few times. The target antigen is unknown. The V end was cut by 5 bases, the J end by 4 bases, with 17 bases between. From germline, CDR1 is MDHEN and CDR2 SYDVKM. The CDR3 contains 15 residues. Investigators divided CD4+ cells into CD45RA+ naive and CD45RA-negative memory subsets. The chain combines TRBV28 with TRBJ1-1; D is possibly TRBD1 (6 bases). This sequence was found in a man between 18 and 29 years old in good health. Material for sequencing was naive CD4+ T cells sorted from blood. The subset: CD45RA+ positively selected. The CDR3 reads CASSIYYRDPTEAFF. The CDR3 DNA sequence: TGTGCCAGCAGTATCTATTACAGGGATCCCACTGAAGCTTTCTTT.